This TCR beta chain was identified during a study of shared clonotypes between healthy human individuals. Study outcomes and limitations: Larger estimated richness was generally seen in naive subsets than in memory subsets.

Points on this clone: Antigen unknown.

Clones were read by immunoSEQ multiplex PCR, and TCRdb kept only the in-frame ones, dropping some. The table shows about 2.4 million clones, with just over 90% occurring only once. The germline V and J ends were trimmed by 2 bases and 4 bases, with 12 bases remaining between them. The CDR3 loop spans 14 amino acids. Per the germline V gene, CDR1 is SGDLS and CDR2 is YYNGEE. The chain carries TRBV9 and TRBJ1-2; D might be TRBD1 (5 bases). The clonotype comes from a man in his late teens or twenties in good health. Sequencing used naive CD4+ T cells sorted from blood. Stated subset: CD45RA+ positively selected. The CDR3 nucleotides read TGTGCCAGCAGCGTTCAGGGTCAGGCCTATGGCTACACCTTC. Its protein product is CASSVQGQAYGYTF.